Listed below are T cell receptor beta chains from one sample, sequenced in a study of T cell responses to AZD1222 COVID-19 vaccine. Using immunoSEQ multiplex PCR, the repertoire was profiled, and TCRdb retains in-frame clones only, with some absent. The sample yields some 150,000 clones, roughly 92% seen once. The material sequenced was peripheral blood, taken on day 0 of AZD1222 vaccination. The receptors here all came from an adult in good health. Both conserved end residues are part of each CDR3. D genes are given only for firm matches. Clone size is shown for a subset of rows, as once, few, many or a class of expanded clone.

TRBJ2-1	NA	TRBV14	NA	13	TGTGCCAGCAGCCAAGCAAGATACAATGAGCAGTTCTTC	CASSQARYNEQFF
TRBJ1-2	NA	TRBV28	NA	15	NA	CASSSSTEGQDGYTF
TRBJ2-1	TRBD2	TRBV4-2	NA	20	TGTGCCAGCAGCCAACCGGGCCCAGGACGCGGGACTAGCAGATACAATGAGCAGTTCTTC	CASSQPGPGRGTSRYNEQFF
TRBJ1-4	TRBD1	TRBV28	once	15	TGTGCCAGCAGTTTAAGGGGACAGGGCGGTGAAAAACTGTTTTTT	CASSLRGQGGEKLFF
TRBJ2-3	NA	TRBV19	NA	12	TGTGCCAGTAGTATTCTGGGAGATGGGCAGTATTTT	CASSILGDGQYF
TRBJ1-6	TRBD1	TRBV3-1/TRBV3-2	NA	14	TGTGCCAGCACCACAGGGGGCGGTGGATCACCCCTCCACTTT	CASTTGGGGSPLHF
TRBJ1-5	NA	TRBV27	NA	14	TGTGCCAGCAGTCCGCAGAATAGCAATCAGCCCCAGCATTTT	CASSPQNSNQPQHF
TRBJ2-1	NA	TRBV4-1	NA	15	TGCGCCAGCAGCCAAGAGTCGCCTACCTACAATGAGCAGTTCTTC	CASSQESPTYNEQFF
TRBJ2-4	NA	TRBV19	NA	16	TGTGCCAGTAAGTCAGGGGCTAGGTTAGCCAAAAACATTCAGTACTTC	CASKSGARLAKNIQYF
TRBJ1-2	NA	TRBV11-2	once	13	TGTGCCAGCAGCCCGGGGGCGAACTATGGCTACACCTTC	CASSPGANYGYTF
TRBJ1-5	TRBD1	TRBV27	few	17	TGTGCCAGCAGTTTATTCTGGACAGGGTTGAGCAATCAGCCCCAGCATTTT	CASSLFWTGLSNQPQHF
TRBJ1-2	NA	TRBV15	NA	14	TGTGCCACCAGCAGAGATCGGGGGGGCCATGGCTACACCTTC	CATSRDRGGHGYTF
TRBJ1-4	NA	TRBV27	NA	14	TGTGCCAGCACTTCCCTCGGGGTGAGGGAAAAACTGTTTTTT	CASTSLGVREKLFF
TRBJ1-2	TRBD1	TRBV14	NA	14	TGTGCCAGCAGCTCGACAGGGCCACTCTACGGCTACACCTTC	CASSSTGPLYGYTF
TRBJ1-5	NA	TRBV10-2	once	12	TGCGCCAGCAGTGACAACAATCAGCCCCAGCATTTT	CASSDNNQPQHF
TRBJ2-3	TRBD2	TRBV5-1	NA	15	TGCGCCAGCAGCTTGGAAGCGGGAGTAACAGATACGCAGTATTTT	CASSLEAGVTDTQYF
TRBJ2-3	NA	TRBV10-1	NA	15	TGCGCCAGCAGTGAGAGGTCAGGGGGCACAGATACGCAGTATTTT	CASSERSGGTDTQYF
TRBJ2-7	NA	TRBV25-1	NA	14	TGTGCCAGCAGTGAAGGGGGAAGCTCCTACGAGCAGTACTTC	CASSEGGSSYEQYF
TRBJ2-4	TRBD2	TRBV5-4	NA	17	TGTGCCAGCAGCCCAGGGACTAGCGGGAGGGCAACGGACATTCAGTACTTC	CASSPGTSGRATDIQYF
TRBJ1-2	NA	TRBV19	NA	19	TGTGCCAGTCGGCGACCTCCGGGACACCAAGTCCGAGATAACTATGGCTACACCTTC	CASRRPPGHQVRDNYGYTF
TRBJ1-2	TRBD1	TRBV4-1	NA	16	TGCGCCAGCAGCCAAGAGACAGGGCTTTGGGACTATGGCTACACCTTC	CASSQETGLWDYGYTF
TRBJ2-1	NA	TRBV3-1/TRBV3-2	NA	14	TGTGCCAGCAGCCAAGGGGCCAAACCCAATGAGCAGTTCTTC	CASSQGAKPNEQFF
TRBJ1-3	NA	TRBV18	once	15	TGTGCCAGCTCACCGAGGACGGTCGGGATCGGCACCATATATTTT	CASSPRTVGIGTIYF
TRBJ1-6	NA	TRBV28	few	14	TGTGCCAGCAGTTTAGACAGGATTAATTCACCCCTCCACTTT	CASSLDRINSPLHF
TRBJ2-2	NA	TRBV7-2	once	13	TGTGCCAGCAGCCCTCTACAGGCCGGGGAGCTGTTTTTT	CASSPLQAGELFF
TRBJ2-2	TRBD1	TRBV5-1	NA	15	TGCGCCAGCAGCCAAGGACAGGGGAACACCGGGGAGCTGTTTTTT	CASSQGQGNTGELFF
TRBJ2-7	NA	TRBV7-2	NA	14	TGTGCCAGCACCGGTGGGGGAGCGGCCTACGAGCAGTACTTC	CASTGGGAAYEQYF
TRBJ1-4	NA	TRBV4-2	NA	14	TGTGCCAGCAGCCAACTCGACGATAATGAAAAACTGTTTTTT	CASSQLDDNEKLFF
TRBJ1-1	TRBD1	TRBV6-5	once	16	TGTGCCAGCAGTTACTCGTTAAGGGGACAGATATTTGAAGCTTTCTTT	CASSYSLRGQIFEAFF
TRBJ2-1	NA	TRBV23-1	NA	14	TGCGCCAGCAGTCAACCCGGGACTGCGAATGAGCAGTTCTTC	CASSQPGTANEQFF
TRBJ1-2	TRBD1	TRBV27	NA	14	TGTGCCAGCAGTACGACAGGGAGTAACTATGGCTACACCTTC	CASSTTGSNYGYTF
TRBJ1-6	TRBD1	TRBV28	NA	17	TGTGCCAGCAGTTCCCTTCGGGGACAGGGTTGGAGTTCACCCCTCCACTTT	CASSSLRGQGWSSPLHF
TRBJ1-1	TRBD1	TRBV12-3/TRBV12-4	NA	12	TGTGCCAGCAGTCTCAGGGGGACTGAAGCTTTCTTT	CASSLRGTEAFF
TRBJ1-1	NA	TRBV15	NA	16	TGTGCCACCAGCAGAGATGGACATGGGCCGAACACTGAAGCTTTCTTT	CATSRDGHGPNTEAFF
TRBJ1-1	TRBD1	TRBV5-5	NA	16	TGTGCCAGCAGCTGGCCCGGGACAGGGAGCCTCACTGAAGCTTTCTTT	CASSWPGTGSLTEAFF
TRBJ1-1	NA	TRBV10-2	NA	17	TGCGCCAGCAGTGAGTCTAACTTCGACAGACTGAACACTGAAGCTTTCTTT	CASSESNFDRLNTEAFF
TRBJ1-2	NA	TRBV7-9	NA	15	TGTGCCAGCAGCTCCCTTGGGGGGGGCGATAATGGCTACACCTTC	CASSSLGGGDNGYTF
TRBJ2-7	TRBD1	TRBV7-9	NA	15	TGTGCCAGCAGCTTAGCCGACAGGGTCGTGCACGAGCAGTACTTC	CASSLADRVVHEQYF
TRBJ2-7	TRBD2	TRBV28	NA	16	TGTGCCAGCAGTTTATTGGGGACTAGCGGGATAAACGAGCAGTACTTC	CASSLLGTSGINEQYF
TRBJ2-1	NA	TRBV25-1	NA	14	TGTGCCAGCACCGGACTGAGCGGGCACAATGAGCAGTTCTTC	CASTGLSGHNEQFF
TRBJ1-2	NA	TRBV7-8	NA	13	TGTGCCAGCAGCATACTGGGGGGTTATGGCTACACCTTC	CASSILGGYGYTF
TRBJ1-5	TRBD1	TRBV28	NA	14	TGTGCCAGCAGCGGACAGGGGGTCAATCAGCCCCAGCATTTT	CASSGQGVNQPQHF
TRBJ1-1	NA	TRBV30	few	14	TGTGCCTGGAGTCCCTATCCCCCGAGGACTGAAGCTTTCTTT	CAWSPYPPRTEAFF
TRBJ1-5	NA	TRBV3-1/TRBV3-2	once	14	TGTGCCAGCAGCCCAATGACCGGCGATCAGCCCCAGCATTTT	CASSPMTGDQPQHF
TRBJ2-1	NA	TRBV5-1	NA	13	TGCGCCAGCAGCTTCTGGGGGGGCGATGAGCAGTTCTTC	CASSFWGGDEQFF
TRBJ1-2	NA	TRBV2	NA	16	TGTGCCAGCCAATTAGGCGGGGCAGGGATTAACTATGGCTACACCTTC	CASQLGGAGINYGYTF
TRBJ2-5	TRBD1	TRBV11-1	NA	14	TGTGCCAGCAGCACCACGGACAGGCTGGAGACCCAGTACTTC	CASSTTDRLETQYF
TRBJ2-7	NA	TRBV5-1	NA	14	TGCGCCAGCAGCTTGAACACCTCACCCTACGAGCAGTACTTC	CASSLNTSPYEQYF
TRBJ1-3	NA	TRBV9	NA	16	TGTGCCAGCAGCGTAGCAGGGTTAGGGTCTGGAAACACCATATATTTT	CASSVAGLGSGNTIYF
TRBJ1-3	TRBD1	TRBV27	once	15	TGTGCCAGCAGATCACAGGGGGGATTCGGAAACACCATATATTTT	CASRSQGGFGNTIYF
TRBJ2-1	TRBD1	TRBV6-5	NA	14	TGTGCCAGCAGTTATGAGGACAGGGTCGGAGAGCAGTTCTTC	CASSYEDRVGEQFF
TRBJ2-3	NA	TRBV7-9	once	15	TGTGCCAGCAGCTCTATTAGCGGCCCCACAGATACGCAGTATTTT	CASSSISGPTDTQYF
TRBJ1-1	NA	TRBV30	NA	14	TGTGCCTGGGTCCCCGGGACGGGGAACACTGAAGCTTTCTTT	CAWVPGTGNTEAFF
TRBJ2-3	NA	TRBV10-3	NA	14	TGTGCCATCAGTGAAGGTGAGGACACAGATACGCAGTATTTT	CAISEGEDTDTQYF
TRBJ2-3	TRBD1	TRBV5-1	NA	14	TGCGCCAGCAGCTTGGGGGACAGGGGCGATACGCAGTATTTT	CASSLGDRGDTQYF
TRBJ2-7	TRBD2	TRBV6-2/TRBV6-3	once	13	TGTGCCAGCAGTTACGAGCGGGGGACGAAGCAGTACTTC	CASSYERGTKQYF